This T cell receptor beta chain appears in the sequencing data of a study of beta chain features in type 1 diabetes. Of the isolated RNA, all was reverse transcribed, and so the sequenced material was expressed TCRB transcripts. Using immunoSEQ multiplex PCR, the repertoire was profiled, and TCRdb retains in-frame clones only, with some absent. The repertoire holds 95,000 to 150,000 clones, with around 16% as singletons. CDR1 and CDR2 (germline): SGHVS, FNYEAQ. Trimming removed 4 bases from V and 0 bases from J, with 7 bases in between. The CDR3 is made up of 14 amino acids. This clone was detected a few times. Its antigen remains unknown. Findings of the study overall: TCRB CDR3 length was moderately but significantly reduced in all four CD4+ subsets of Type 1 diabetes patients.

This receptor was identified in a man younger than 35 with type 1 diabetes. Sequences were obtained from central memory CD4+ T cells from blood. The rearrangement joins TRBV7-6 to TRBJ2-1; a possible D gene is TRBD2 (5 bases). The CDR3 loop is CASSSEGSYNEQFF. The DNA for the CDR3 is TGTGCCAGCAGCTCAGAGGGCTCCTACAATGAGCAGTTCTTC. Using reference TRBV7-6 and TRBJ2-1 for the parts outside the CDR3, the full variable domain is GAGVSQSPRYKVTKRGQDVALRCDPISGHVSLYWYRQALGQGPEFLTYFNYEAQQDKSGLPNDRFSAERPEGSISTLTIQRTEQRDSAMYRCASSSEGSYNEQFFGPGTRLTVL.